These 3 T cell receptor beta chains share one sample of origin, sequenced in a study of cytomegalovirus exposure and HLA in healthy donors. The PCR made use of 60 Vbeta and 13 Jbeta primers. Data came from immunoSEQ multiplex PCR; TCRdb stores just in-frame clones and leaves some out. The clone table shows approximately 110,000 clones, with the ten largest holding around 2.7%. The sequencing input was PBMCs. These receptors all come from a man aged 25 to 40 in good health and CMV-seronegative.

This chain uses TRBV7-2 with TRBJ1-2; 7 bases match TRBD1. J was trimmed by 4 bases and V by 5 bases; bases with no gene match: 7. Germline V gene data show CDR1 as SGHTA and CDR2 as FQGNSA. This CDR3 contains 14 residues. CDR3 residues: CASSLRQGSYGYTF. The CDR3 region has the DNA TGTGCCAGCAGCCTCCGACAGGGCAGCTATGGCTACACCTTC.

CDR3 nucleotide sequence: TGCGCCAGCAGCTTGGGGCTAGCGGGAGGACCGAACACCGGGGAGCTGTTTTTT. This translates into CASSLGLAGGPNTGELFF. The chain recombines TRBV5-1 with TRBJ2-2; 11 bases align to TRBD2. CDR1 SGHRS and CDR2 YFSETQ come from the germline V gene. Trimming cost V 0 bases and J 0 bases; bases outside gene matches: 4. The CDR3 contains 18 residues.

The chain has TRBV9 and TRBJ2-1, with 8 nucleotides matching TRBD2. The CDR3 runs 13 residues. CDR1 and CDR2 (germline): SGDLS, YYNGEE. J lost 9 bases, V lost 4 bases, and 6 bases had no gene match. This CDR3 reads CASSPAGGGEQFF. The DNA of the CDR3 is TGTGCCAGCAGCCCCGCGGGAGGCGGTGAGCAGTTCTTC.